This record concerns one T cell receptor (beta chain) sequence. This clone has a handful of counts. Its antigen remains undetermined. Per-base qualities were not stored, and no clone one base away is much larger. Sample time point, as interpreted from the label and publication: cells obtained before transplantation from donor or recipient. CD3+CD4+ and CD3+CD8+ populations were FACS-sorted from unstimulated pre-transplant donor and recipient cells taken from spleen or lymph nodes. This record belongs to a study of graft-versus-host responses after intestinal transplantation (dated by TCRdb to the early 2020s). For context, the study as a whole: The transplants that recipients received were multivisceral, liver-intestinal, or isolated intestinal. All recipients received anti-thymocyte globulin induction followed by maintenance tacrolimus and steroids for around three years. After intestinal transplantation, graft-versus-host and host-versus-graft alloreactive T cell clones were followed in the graft, circulation and bone marrow using bulk TCR-beta CDR3 sequencing. Alloreactive clones were identified by sequencing pre-transplant mixed lymphocyte reaction products and comparing these products with unstimulated pre-transplant donor and recipient T cells. A cohort of approximately 23 intestinal transplant recipients, including one retransplant, was enrolled, and 3 patients lacking pretransplant specimens were excluded. Donor T cell macrochimerism was defined as a peak of at least 4% donor T cells among recipient peripheral blood mononuclear cells. Rather than being sequenced by the commercial service, samples from a few later patients were sequenced in-house on an Illumina MiSeq and processed with MiXCR. Study-wide conclusions, independent of this receptor: GvH clones were found in recipient bone marrow, and some of the GvH clones appeared earlier in ileal mucosa or blood, which is consistent with an intestinal mucosal origin. The relatively low number and heterogeneity of intestinal transplant patients limited the conclusions. Early after transplant, peak levels of circulating GvH clones were associated with declines in HvG clones. In the allografts of patients with donor T cell macrochimerism, GvH to HvG T cell clonal ratios were high.

Library preparation employed the immunoSEQ multiplex PCR assay. For most patients, genomic DNA was isolated with the Qiagen DNeasy Blood and Tissue Kit and shipped frozen to Adaptive Biotechnologies for TCR sequencing. For most patients, genomic DNA was subjected to high-throughput TCR-beta CDR3 sequencing by Adaptive Biotechnologies. The source study handled its data this way. Adaptive's ImmunoSEQ software was the source of the TCR sequencing data for about 20 patients, while a few other patients were processed with MiXCR and VDJtools. To correct CD4 versus CD8 sorting errors, sequences present in both subsets at a frequency ratio below 5:1 were removed. CDR3 nucleotide sequences shared between donor and recipient were removed because the origin of such sequences could not be assigned. To be classed as alloreactive, a clone needed at least 2-fold expansion over unstimulated cells and a minimum CFSE-low frequency of 0.002% (template counts) or 0.001% (read counts). Mappable clones were those detected in sequenced pre-transplant spleen, lymph node, or MLR CFSE-low populations of the donor or recipient. The cumulative frequency of alloreactive clones was calculated as a percentage of all sequences, weighted by copy number. TCRdb mirrors the immuneACCESS table, restricted to in-frame sequences. Some clones are absent from its copies; in checked studies, under half trace to an unresolved V gene, and the reason for the others is unknown. D and trimming were read from the DNA, whereas the V and J calls and clone size are those reported in that table. The sample table holds about 100,000 clones, of which about 90% were seen once. Clones ranked in the top ten supply about 0.95% of the sample.

The CDR3 measures 12 amino acids from cysteine to phenylalanine. Kept here is only the CDR3 DNA, which spans 36 bases and is read in frame from base 1. Between the V and J ends, shortened by 5 bases and 6 bases respectively, the junction contains 7 bases. CDR1 and CDR2 are drawn from the germline V gene: SGHAT, FQNNGV. The sequence was obtained from a human donor who was the organ donor for an intestinal transplant. This material consisted of unstimulated CD4+ T cells sorted from spleen or lymph node cells, taken before transplant. The V and J genes are TRBV11-2 and TRBJ2-2, with TRBD1 perhaps the D gene, on 5 matching bases. The DNA is TGTGCCAGCAGCCACAGGCCCGGGGAGCTGTTTTTT. It translates to CASSHRPGELFF.